The following is a TCR beta chain sequence with its context. Its target is not known. A much larger clone is a single base away; this may be a read error. This specimen comes from a study of T cells in Graves' hyperthyroidism and ophthalmopathy. General study findings and limits: Separating ophthalmopathy from stable hyperthyroidism was achieved by a 13 V-J model.

The CDR3 totals 14 residues. From germline, CDR1 is SGHDT and CDR2 YYEEEE. RNA transcripts yielded amplified TCR beta CDR3 regions. The HTBI set primed first-round TCR CDR3 RT-PCR. From the multiplex PCR reads, TCRdb called clonotypes with MiXCR, one entry per CDR3 protein. The repertoire includes hundreds of thousands of distinct CDR3 sequences, over 40% of them detected once, and approximately 6.8% sits in the top ten. The chain uses TRBV5-6 and TRBJ1-3, with 7 nucleotides matching TRBD1. The receptor was derived from an adult man with Graves' disease, either hyperthyroidism or ophthalmopathy (not recorded which). Sequencing was done on a sample of peripheral blood or thyroid tissue (not recorded which). The CDR3 here is CASSKGADGNIIYF. For the CDR3, the DNA is TGTGCCAGCAGCAAGGGGGCTGACGGAAACATCATATATTTT.